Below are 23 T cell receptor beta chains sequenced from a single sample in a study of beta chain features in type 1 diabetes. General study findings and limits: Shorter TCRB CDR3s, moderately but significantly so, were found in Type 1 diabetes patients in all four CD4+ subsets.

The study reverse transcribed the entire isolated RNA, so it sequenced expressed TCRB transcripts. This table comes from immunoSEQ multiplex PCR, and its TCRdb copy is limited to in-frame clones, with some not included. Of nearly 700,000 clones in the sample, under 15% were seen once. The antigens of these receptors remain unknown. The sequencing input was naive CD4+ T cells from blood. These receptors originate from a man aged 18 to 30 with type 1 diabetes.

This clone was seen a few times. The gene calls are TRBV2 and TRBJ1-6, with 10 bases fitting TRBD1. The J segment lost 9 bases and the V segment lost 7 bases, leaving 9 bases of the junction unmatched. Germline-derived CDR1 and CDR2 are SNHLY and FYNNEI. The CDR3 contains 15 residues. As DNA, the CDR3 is TGTGCCAGCATCCCAACGGGGACAGGGGTTTCACCCCTCCACTTT. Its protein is CASIPTGTGVSPLHF.

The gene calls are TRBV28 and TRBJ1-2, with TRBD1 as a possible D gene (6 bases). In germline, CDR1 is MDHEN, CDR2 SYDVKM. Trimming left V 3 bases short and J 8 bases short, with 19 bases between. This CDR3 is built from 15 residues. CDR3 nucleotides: TGTGCCAGCAGTTTTATAGGTCAGGGGACCAACGGCTACACCTTC. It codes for CASSFIGQGTNGYTF.

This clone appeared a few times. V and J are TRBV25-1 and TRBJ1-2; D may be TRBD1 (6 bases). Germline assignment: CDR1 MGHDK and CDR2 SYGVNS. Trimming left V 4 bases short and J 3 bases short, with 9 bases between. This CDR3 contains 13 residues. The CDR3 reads CASSATGYYGYTF. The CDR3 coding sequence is TGTGCCAGCAGTGCCACAGGGTACTATGGCTACACCTTC.

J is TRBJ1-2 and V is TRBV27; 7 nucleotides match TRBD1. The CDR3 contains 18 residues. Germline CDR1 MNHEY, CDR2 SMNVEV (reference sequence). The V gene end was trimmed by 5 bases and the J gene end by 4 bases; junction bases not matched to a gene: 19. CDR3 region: CASSPFRDSEPQSYGYTF. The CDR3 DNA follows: TGTGCCAGCAGTCCATTCCGGGACAGCGAGCCTCAATCCTATGGCTACACCTTC.

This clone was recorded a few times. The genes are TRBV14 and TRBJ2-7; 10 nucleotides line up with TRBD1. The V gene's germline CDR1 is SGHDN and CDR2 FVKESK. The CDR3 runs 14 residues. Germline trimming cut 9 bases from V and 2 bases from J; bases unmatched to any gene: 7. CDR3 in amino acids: CASAIGTGAYEQYF. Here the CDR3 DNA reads TGTGCCAGTGCTATCGGGACAGGGGCCTACGAGCAGTACTTC. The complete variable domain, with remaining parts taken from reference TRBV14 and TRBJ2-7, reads EAGVTQFPSHSVIEKGQTVTLRCDPISGHDNLYWYRRVMGKEIKFLLHFVKESKQDESGMPNNRFLAERTGGTYSTLKVQPAELEDSGVYFCASAIGTGAYEQYFGPGTRLTVT.

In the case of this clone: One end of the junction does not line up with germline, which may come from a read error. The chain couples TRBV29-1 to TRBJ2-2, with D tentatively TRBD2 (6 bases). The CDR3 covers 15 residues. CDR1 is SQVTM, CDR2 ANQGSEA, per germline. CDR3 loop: CSGEDRGRSTGELFF. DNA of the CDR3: TGCAGCGGTGAAGACCGGGGGAGGAGCACCGGGGAGCTGTTTTTT.

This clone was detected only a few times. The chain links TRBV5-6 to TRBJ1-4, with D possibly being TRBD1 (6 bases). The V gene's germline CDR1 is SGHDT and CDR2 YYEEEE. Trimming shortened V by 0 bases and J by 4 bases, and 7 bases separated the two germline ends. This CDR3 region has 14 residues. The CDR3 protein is CASSLVQGNEKLFF. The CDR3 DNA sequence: TGTGCCAGCAGCTTGGTACAGGGTAATGAAAAACTGTTTTTT.

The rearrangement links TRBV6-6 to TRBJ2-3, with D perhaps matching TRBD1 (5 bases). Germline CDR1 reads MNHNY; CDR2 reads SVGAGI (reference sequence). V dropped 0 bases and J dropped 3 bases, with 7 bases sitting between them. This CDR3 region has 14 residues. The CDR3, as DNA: TGTGCCAGCAGTTACTCGGGGCCGACAGATACGCAGTATTTT. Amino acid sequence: CASSYSGPTDTQYF.

The CDR3 DNA reads as TGTGCCAGCAGCCTAGACAGGGATGGTGAAGCTTTCTTT. It encodes CASSLDRDGEAFF. The V call is TRBV2, the J call TRBJ1-1, with 7 nucleotides matching TRBD1. The germline gives CDR1 SNHLY, CDR2 FYNNEI. V shed 6 bases and J 7 bases; nucleotides not matched to a gene: 8. The CDR3 totals 13 residues. Supplemented by reference TRBV2 and TRBJ1-1, the full variable domain reads EPEVTQTPSHQVTQMGQEVILRCVPISNHLYFYWYRQILGQKVEFLVSFYNNEISEKSEIFDDQFSVERPDGSNFTLKIRSTKLEDSAMYFCASSLDRDGEAFFGQGTRLTVV.

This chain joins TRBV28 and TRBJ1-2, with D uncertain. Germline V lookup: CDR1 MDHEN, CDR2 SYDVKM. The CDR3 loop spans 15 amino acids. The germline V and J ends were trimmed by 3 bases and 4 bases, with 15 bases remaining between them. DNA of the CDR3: TGTGCCAGCAGTTTGGTCGAGATTTCTAGCTATGGCTACACCTTC. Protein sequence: CASSLVEISSYGYTF.

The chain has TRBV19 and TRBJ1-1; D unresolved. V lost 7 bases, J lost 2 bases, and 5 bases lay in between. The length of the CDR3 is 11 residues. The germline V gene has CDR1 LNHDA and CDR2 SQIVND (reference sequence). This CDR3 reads CASTRNTEAFF. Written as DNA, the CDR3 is TGTGCCAGTACCCGTAACACTGAAGCTTTCTTT.

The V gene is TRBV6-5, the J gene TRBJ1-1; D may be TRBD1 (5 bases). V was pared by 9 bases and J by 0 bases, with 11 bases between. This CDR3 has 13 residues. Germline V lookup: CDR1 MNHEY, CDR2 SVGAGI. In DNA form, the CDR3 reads TGTGCCAGTGCCGGGACGTTGAACACTGAAGCTTTCTTT. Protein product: CASAGTLNTEAFF.

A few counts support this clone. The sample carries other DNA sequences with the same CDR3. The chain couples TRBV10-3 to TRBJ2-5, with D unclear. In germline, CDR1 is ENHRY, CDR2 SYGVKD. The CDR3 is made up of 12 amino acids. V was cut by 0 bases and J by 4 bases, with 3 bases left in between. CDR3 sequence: CAISESPETQYF. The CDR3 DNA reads TGTGCCATCAGTGAGTCCCCAGAGACCCAGTACTTC.

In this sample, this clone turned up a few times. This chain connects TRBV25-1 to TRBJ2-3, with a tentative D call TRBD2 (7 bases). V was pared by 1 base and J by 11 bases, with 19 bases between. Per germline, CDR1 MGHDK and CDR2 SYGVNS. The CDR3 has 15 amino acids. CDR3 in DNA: TGTGCCAGCAGTGAATTAGGGAGGGACACCGTAGAGCAGTATTTT. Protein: CASSELGRDTVEQYF. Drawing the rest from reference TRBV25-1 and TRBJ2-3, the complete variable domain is EADIYQTPRYLVIGTGKKITLECSQTMGHDKMYWYQQDPGMELHLIHYSYGVNSTEKGDLSSESTVSRIRTEHFPLTLESARPSHTSQYLCASSELGRDTVEQYFGPGTRLTVL.

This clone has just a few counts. CDR3 nucleotides: TGTGCCAGCAGGTCACAGGGGGCCAGCAATCAGCCCCAGCATTTT. Translating it yields CASRSQGASNQPQHF. The chain is built from TRBV2 and TRBJ1-5; 9 bases line up with TRBD1. The germline gives CDR1 SNHLY, CDR2 FYNNEI. Germline trimming cut 6 bases from V and 1 base from J; bases unmatched to any gene: 4. The CDR3 length is 15 residues.

This CDR3 is CASSPKMADSNEQFF. In nucleotides, the CDR3 is TGTGCCAGCAGTCCCAAGATGGCGGACAGTAATGAGCAGTTCTTC. V and J are TRBV14 and TRBJ2-1; a possible D gene is TRBD1 (6 bases). The CDR3 consists of 15 residues. Germline CDR1 SGHDN, CDR2 FVKESK. V lost 6 bases and J lost 7, with 19 bases in between.

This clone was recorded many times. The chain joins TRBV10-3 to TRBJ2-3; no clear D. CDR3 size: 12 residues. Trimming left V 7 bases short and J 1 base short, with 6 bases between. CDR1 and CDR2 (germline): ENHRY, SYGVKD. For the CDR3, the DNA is TGTGCCATCACCGGCGGCACAGATACGCAGTATTTT. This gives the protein CAITGGTDTQYF.

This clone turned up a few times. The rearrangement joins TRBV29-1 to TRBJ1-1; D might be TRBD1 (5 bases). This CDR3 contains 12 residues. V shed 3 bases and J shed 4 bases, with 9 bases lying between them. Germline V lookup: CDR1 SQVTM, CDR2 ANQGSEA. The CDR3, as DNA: TGCAGCGTTGATAGCGGGGGCACTGAAGCTTTCTTT. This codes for CSVDSGGTEAFF.

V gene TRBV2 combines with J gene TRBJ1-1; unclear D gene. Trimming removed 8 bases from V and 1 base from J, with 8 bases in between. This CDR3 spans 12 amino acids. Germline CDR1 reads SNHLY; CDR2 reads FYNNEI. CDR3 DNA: TGTGCCAGCTGGAGCGGGAACACTGAAGCTTTCTTT. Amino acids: CASWSGNTEAFF.

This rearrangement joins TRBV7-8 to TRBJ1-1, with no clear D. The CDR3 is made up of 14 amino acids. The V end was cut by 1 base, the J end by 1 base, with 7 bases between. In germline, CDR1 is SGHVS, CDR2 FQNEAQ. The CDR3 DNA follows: TGTGCCAGCAGCTTAGGGGCCACGAACACTGAAGCTTTCTTT. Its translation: CASSLGATNTEAFF.

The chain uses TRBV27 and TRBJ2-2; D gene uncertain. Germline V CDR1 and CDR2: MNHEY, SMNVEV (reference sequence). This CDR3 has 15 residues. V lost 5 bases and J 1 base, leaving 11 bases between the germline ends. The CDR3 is CASSLHGRNTGELFF. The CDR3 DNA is TGTGCCAGCAGTCTACACGGACGGAACACCGGGGAGCTGTTTTTT.

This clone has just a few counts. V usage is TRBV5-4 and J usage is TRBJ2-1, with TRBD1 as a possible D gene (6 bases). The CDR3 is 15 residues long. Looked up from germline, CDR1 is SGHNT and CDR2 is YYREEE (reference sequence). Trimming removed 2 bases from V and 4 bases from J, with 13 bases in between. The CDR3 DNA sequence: TGTGCCAGCAGCTTTTTAGGGACATCATACAATGAGCAGTTCTTC. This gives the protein CASSFLGTSYNEQFF. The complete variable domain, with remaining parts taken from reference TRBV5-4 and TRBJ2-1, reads ETGVTQSPTHLIKTRGQQVTLRCSSQSGHNTVSWYQQALGQGPQFIFQYYREEENGRGNFPPRFSGLQFPNYSSELNVNALELDDSALYLCASSFLGTSYNEQFFGPGTRLTVL.

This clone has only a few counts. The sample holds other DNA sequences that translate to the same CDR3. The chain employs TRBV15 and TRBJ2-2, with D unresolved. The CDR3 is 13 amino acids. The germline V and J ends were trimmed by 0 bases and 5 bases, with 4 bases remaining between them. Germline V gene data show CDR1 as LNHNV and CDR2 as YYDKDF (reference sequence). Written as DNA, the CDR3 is TGTGCCACCAGCAGAGATTTGACCGGGGAGCTGTTTTTT. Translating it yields CATSRDLTGELFF.